This T cell receptor beta chain appears in the sequencing data of a study of blood T cell repertoires in COVID-19. In the study overall: The analysed material was cDNA or gDNA that came from T cells, B-cell-depleted T cells, or PBMCs.

Participants spanned ages roughly 18 to 95 years and resided in about two dozen US areas. V shed 8 bases, J shed 10 bases, and the junction held 8 bases outside the gene matches. This CDR3 comprises 12 residues. Germline V gives CDR1 LNHDA, CDR2 SQIVND (reference sequence). Authors' methods: Reference gene primer amplification gave nucleated cell count estimates. Libraries were prepared by immunoSEQ multiplex PCR; TCRdb keeps only in-frame clonotypes and omits some of them. V, J and clone size are those of that table, while D and trimming were read from the DNA. The table lists 150,000 or so clones, over 70% of them singletons.

This chain uses TRBV19 with TRBJ2-1, with 7 bases fitting TRBD2. This TCR came from a woman aged 60-75 years who had recovered from COVID-19. The material sequenced was PBMCs or T cells enriched from blood (not recorded which). The CDR3 region is CASSPSGEEQFF. In nucleotides, the CDR3 is TGTGCCAGTTCCCCTAGCGGAGAAGAGCAGTTCTTC.